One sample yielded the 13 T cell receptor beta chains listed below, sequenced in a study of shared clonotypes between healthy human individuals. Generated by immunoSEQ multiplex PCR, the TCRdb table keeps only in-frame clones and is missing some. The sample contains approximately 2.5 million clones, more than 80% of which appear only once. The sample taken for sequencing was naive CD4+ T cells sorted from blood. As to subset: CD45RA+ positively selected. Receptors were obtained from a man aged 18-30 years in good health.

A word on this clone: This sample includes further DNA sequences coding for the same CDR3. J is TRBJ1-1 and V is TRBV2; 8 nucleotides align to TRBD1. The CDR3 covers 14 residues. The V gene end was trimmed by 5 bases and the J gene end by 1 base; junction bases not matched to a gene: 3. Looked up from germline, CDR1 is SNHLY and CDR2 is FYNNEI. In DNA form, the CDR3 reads TGTGCCAGCAGTCTTGACAGGGGGAACACTGAAGCTTTCTTT. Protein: CASSLDRGNTEAFF. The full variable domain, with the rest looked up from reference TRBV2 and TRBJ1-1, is EPEVTQTPSHQVTQMGQEVILRCVPISNHLYFYWYRQILGQKVEFLVSFYNNEISEKSEIFDDQFSVERPDGSNFTLKIRSTKLEDSAMYFCASSLDRGNTEAFFGQGTRLTVV.

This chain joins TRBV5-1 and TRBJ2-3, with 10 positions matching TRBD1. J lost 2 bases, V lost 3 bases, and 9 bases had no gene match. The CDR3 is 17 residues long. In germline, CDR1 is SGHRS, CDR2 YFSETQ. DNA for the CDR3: TGCGCCAGCAGCTACTCCGGGACAGGGGCCCTCACAGATACGCAGTATTTT. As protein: CASSYSGTGALTDTQYF.

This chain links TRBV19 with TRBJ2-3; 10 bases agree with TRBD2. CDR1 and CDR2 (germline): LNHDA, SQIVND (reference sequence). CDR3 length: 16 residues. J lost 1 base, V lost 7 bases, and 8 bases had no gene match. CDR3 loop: CASTSSGRAGTDTQYF. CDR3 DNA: TGTGCCAGTACTAGCAGCGGGAGGGCCGGCACAGATACGCAGTATTTT.

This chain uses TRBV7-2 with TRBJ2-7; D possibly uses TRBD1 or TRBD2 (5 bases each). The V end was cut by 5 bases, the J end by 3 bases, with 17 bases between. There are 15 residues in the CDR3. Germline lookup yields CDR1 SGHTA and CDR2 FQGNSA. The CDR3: CASSRAGTSSYEQYF. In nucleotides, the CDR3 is TGTGCCAGCAGCCGAGCTGGGACCTCCAGCTACGAGCAGTACTTC. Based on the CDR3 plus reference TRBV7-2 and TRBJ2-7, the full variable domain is GAGVSQSPSNKVTEKGKDVELRCDPISGHTALYWYRQSLGQGLEFLIYFQGNSAPDKSGLPSDRFSAERTGGSVSTLTIQRTQQEDSAVYLCASSRAGTSSYEQYFGPGTRLTVT.

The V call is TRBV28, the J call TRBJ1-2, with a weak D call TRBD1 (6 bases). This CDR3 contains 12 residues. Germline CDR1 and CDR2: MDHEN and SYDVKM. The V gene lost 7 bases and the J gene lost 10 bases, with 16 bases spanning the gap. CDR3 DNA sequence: TGTGCCAGCACCACCGGGGACAACCACTACACCTTC. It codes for CASTTGDNHYTF.

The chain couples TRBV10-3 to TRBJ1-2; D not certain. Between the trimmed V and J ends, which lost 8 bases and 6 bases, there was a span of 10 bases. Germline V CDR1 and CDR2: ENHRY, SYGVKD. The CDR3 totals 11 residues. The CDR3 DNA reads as TGTGCCATCCCCCAGGCCGATGGCTACACCTTC. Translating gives CAIPQADGYTF.

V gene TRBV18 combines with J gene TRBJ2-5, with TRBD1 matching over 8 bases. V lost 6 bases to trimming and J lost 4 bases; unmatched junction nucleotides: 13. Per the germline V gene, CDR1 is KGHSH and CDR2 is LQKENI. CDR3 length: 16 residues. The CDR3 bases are TGTGCCAGCTCGCCCCGGACAGGGCATGAGAGAGAGACCCAGTACTTC. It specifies CASSPRTGHERETQYF.

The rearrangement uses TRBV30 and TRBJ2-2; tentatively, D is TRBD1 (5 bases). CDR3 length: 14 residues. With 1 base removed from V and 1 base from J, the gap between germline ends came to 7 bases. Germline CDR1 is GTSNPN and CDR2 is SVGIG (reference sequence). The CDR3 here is CAWSGQRNTGELFF. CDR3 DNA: TGTGCCTGGAGTGGACAGCGGAACACCGGGGAGCTGTTTTTT. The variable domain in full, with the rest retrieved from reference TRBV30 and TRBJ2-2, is SQTIHQWPATLVQPVGSPLSLECTVEGTSNPNLYWYRQAAGRGLQLLFYSVGIGQISSEVPQNLSASRPQDRQFILSSKKLLLSDSGFYLCAWSGQRNTGELFFGEGSRLTVL.

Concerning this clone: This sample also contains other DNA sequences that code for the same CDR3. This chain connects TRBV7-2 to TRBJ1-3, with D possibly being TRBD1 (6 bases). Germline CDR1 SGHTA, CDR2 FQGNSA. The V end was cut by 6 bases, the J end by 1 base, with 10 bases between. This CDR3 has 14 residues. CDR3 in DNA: TGTGCCAGCAGTATACAGGGATCTGGAAACACCATATATTTT. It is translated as CASSIQGSGNTIYF.

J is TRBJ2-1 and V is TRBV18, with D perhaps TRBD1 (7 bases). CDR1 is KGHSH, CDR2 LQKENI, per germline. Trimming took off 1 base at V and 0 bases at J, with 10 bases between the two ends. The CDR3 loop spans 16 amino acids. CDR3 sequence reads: CASSPRRDSSYNEQFF. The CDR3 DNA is TGTGCCAGCTCACCACGGAGGGACAGCTCCTACAATGAGCAGTTCTTC.

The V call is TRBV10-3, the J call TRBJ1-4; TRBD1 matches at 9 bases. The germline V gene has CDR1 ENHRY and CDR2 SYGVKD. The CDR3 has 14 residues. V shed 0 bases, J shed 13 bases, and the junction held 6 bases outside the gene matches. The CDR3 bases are TGTGCCATCAGTGAGTCTCGTGAGACAGGGGGACTGTTTTTT. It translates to CAISESRETGGLFF.

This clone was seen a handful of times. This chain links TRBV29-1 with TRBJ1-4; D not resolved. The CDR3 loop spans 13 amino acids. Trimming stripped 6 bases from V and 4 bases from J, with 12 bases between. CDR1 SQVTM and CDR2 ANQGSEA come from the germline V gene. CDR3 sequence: CSVLAGLNEKLFF. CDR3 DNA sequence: TGCAGCGTGCTGGCCGGGCTTAATGAAAAACTGTTTTTT.

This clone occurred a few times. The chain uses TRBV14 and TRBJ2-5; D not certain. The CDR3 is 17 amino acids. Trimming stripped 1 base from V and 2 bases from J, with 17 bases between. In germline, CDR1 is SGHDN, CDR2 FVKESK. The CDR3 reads CASSQGRHTAAQETQYF. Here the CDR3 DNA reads TGTGCCAGCAGCCAAGGCCGTCATACGGCAGCACAAGAGACCCAGTACTTC.